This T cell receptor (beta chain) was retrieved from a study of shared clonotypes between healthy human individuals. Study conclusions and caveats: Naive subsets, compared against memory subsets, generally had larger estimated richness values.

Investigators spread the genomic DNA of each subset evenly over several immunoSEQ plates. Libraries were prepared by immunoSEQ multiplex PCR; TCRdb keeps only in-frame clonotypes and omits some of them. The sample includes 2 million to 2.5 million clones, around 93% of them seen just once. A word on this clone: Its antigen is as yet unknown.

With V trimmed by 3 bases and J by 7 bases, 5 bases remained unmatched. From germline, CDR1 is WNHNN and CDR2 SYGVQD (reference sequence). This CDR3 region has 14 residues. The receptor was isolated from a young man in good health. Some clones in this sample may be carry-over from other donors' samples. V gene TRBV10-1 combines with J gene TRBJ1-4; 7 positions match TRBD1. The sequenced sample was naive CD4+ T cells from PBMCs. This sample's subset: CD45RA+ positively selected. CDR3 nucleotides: TGCGCCAGCAGTGAAGGGGGCTCGGGTGAAAAACTGTTTTTT. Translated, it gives CASSEGGSGEKLFF.